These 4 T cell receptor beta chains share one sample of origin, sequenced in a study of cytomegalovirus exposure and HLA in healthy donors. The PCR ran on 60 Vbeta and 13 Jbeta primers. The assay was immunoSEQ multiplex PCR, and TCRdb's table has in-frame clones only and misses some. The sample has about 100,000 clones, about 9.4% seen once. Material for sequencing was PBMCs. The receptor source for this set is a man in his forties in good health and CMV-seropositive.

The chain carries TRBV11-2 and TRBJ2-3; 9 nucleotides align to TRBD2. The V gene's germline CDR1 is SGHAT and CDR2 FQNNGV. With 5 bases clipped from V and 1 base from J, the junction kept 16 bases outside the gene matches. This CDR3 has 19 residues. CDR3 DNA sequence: TGTGCCAGCAGCCTGACTTATCTAGCGGGACTGCCACGCACAGATACGCAGTATTTT. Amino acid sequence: CASSLTYLAGLPRTDTQYF.

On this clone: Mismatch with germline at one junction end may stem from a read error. The CDR3 here is CASSLSKSTEAFF. In DNA form, the CDR3 reads TGTGCTAGCAGCTTAAGCAAGTCCACTGAAGCTTTCTTT. The chain couples TRBV7-7 to TRBJ1-1; no reliable D call. Germline lookup yields CDR1 SSHAT and CDR2 FNYEAQ (reference sequence). This CDR3 spans 13 amino acids.

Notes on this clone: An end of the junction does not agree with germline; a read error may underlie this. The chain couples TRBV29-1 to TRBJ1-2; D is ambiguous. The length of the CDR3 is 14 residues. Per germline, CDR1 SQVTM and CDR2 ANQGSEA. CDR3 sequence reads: CGVEVLAGYYGYTF. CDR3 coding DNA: TGCGGCGTTGAAGTACTAGCTGGCTACTATGGCTACACCTTC.

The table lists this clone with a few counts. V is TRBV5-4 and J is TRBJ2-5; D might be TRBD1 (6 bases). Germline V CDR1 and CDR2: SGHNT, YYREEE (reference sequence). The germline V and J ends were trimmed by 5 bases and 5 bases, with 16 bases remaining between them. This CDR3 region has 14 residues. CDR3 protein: CASRQDSLLETQYF. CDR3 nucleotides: TGTGCCAGCAGACAGGACAGCCTTTTGGAGACCCAGTACTTC.